This T cell receptor (beta chain) was sequenced in a study of tumor and adjacent non-tumor tissue in lung cancer. About the study: Each sample yielded a few million productive TCRbeta reads on average. Points from the study as a whole: Compared with tumor, normal lung showed significantly lower TCR diversity. Normal lung showed higher cumulative top 100 clone frequency than tumor.

Concerning this clonotype: The antigen remains unidentified.

The library came from three nested PCR rounds adapted from ARM-PCR protocols. TCRdb independently ran MiXCR on the multiplex PCR reads; one entry per CDR3 protein. The sample shows roughly 200,000 distinct CDR3 sequences, over 55% of them seen only once. The template was RNA from unsorted bulk tissue. Between August and November 2014, newly diagnosed, chemotherapy-naive lung cancer patients underwent thoracic surgery in China. Sequences were obtained from lung tumor tissue. This receptor was taken from a man aged 55 to 70 with non-small cell lung cancer.

The DNA for the CDR3 is TGCAGTGCTATAGGAGGGGGCCCGCGTGGGTTCTTC. This codes for CSAIGGGPRGFF. This chain connects TRBV20-1 to TRBJ2-1; TRBD1 might be the D (7 bases). The CDR3 length is 12 residues. Germline V CDR1 and CDR2: DFQATT, SNEGSKA (reference sequence). V lost 4 bases and J lost 15, with 19 bases in between.